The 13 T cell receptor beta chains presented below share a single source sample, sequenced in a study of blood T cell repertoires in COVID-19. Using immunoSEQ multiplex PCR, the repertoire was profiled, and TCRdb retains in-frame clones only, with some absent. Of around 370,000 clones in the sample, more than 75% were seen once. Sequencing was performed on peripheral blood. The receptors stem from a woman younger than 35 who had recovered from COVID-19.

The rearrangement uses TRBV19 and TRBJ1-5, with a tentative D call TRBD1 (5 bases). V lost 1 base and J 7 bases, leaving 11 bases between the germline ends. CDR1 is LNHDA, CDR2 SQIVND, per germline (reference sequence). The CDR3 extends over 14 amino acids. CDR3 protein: CASSIARGGQPQHF. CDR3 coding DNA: TGTGCCAGTAGTATAGCGAGGGGAGGACAGCCCCAGCATTTT.

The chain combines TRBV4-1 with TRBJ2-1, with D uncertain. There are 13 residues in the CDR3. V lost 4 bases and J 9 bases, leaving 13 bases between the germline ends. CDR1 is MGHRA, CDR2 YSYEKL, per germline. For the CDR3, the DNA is TGCGCCAGCAGCCCCGAAGAGCAACGTGAGCAGTTCTTC. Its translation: CASSPEEQREQFF.

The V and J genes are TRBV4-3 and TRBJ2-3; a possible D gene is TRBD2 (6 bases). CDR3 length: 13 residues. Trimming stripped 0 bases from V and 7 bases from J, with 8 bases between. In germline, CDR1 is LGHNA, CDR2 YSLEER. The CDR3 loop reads CASSQDREYTQYF. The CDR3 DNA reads TGCGCCAGCAGCCAAGATCGGGAGTATACGCAGTATTTT.

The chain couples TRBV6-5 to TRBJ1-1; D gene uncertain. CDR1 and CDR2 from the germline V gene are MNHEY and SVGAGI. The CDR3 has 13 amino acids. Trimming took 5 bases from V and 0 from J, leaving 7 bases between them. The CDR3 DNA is TGTGCCAGCAGTCGGGGAATGAACACTGAAGCTTTCTTT. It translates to CASSRGMNTEAFF.

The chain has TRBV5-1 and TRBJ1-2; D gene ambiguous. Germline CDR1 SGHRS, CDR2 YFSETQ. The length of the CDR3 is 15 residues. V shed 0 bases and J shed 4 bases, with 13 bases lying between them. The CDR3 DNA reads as TGCGCCAGCAGCTTGGGGGTCGGGTTGGGCTATGGCTACACCTTC. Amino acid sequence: CASSLGVGLGYGYTF. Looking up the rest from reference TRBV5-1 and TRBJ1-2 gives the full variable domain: KAGVTQTPRYLIKTRGQQVTLSCSPISGHRSVSWYQQTPGQGLQFLFEYFSETQRNKGNFPGRFSGRQFSNSRSEMNVSTLELGDSALYLCASSLGVGLGYGYTFGSGTRLTVV.

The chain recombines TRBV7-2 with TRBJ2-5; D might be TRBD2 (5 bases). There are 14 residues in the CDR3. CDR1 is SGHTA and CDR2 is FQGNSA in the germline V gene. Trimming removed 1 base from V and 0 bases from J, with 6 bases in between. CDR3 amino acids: CASSLVANQETQYF. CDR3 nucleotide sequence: TGTGCCAGCAGCTTAGTAGCGAACCAAGAGACCCAGTACTTC.

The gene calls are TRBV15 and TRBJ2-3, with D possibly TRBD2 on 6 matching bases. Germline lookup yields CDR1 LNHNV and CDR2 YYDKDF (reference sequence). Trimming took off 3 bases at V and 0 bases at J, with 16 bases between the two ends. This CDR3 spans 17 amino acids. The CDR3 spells CATSSPVGGVSTDTQYF. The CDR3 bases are TGTGCCACCAGCAGCCCGGTCGGGGGAGTTAGCACAGATACGCAGTATTTT.

The CDR3 protein is CATSRVGQGFGNEKLFF. CDR3 nucleotide sequence: TGTGCCACCAGCAGAGTGGGACAGGGTTTTGGTAATGAAAAACTGTTTTTT. This chain uses TRBV15 with TRBJ1-4; 9 nucleotides line up with TRBD1. The CDR3 has 17 amino acids. Germline assignment: CDR1 LNHNV and CDR2 YYDKDF (reference sequence). V shed 1 base and J 4 bases; nucleotides not matched to a gene: 7.

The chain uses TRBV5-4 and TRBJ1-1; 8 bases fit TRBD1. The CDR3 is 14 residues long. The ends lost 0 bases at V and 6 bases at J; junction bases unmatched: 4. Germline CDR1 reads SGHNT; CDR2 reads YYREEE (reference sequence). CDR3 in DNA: TGTGCCAGCAGCTTGGCTGGGACAGGCGCTGAAGCTTTCTTT. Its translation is CASSLAGTGAEAFF.

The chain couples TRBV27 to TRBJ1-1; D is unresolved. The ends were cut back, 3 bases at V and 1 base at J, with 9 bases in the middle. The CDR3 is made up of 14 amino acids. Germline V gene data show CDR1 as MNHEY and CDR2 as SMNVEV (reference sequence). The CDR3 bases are TGTGCCAGCAGTTTTGGGCCAAAGAACACTGAAGCTTTCTTT. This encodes CASSFGPKNTEAFF.

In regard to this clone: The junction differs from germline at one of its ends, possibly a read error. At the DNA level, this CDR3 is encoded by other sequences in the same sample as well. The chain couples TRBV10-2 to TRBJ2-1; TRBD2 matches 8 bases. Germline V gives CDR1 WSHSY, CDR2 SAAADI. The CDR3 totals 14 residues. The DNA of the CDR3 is TGCGCCAGTGGGGTCAGCGGGAGTGATGGTGAGCAATTCTTC. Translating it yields CASGVSGSDGEQFF.

CDR3 bases: TGTGCCAGCAGTTATCGGACTAGCGGGCTAGTGGGCACAGATACGCAGTATTTT. Its protein product is CASSYRTSGLVGTDTQYF. The rearrangement uses TRBV6-2 or TRBV6-3 and TRBJ2-3; 11 nucleotides line up with TRBD2. V shed 3 bases and J 1 base; nucleotides not matched to a gene: 9. This CDR3 comprises 18 residues. Germline CDR1 reads MNHEY; CDR2 reads SVGEGT.

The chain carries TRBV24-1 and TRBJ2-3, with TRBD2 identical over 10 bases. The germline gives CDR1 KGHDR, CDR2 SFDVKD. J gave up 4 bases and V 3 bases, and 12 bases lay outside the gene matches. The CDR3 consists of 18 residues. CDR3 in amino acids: CATSDPRGSGRSADTQYF. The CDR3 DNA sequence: TGTGCCACCAGTGATCCGCGGGGTAGCGGGAGGTCGGCAGATACGCAGTATTTT.